This passage covers 11 T cell receptor beta chains from one sample sequenced in a study of T cell responses to AZD1222 COVID-19 vaccine. Sequenced by immunoSEQ multiplex PCR; TCRdb stores in-frame clones only, minus some. This table holds more than 85,000 clones, 85% to 90% found once. The material sequenced was peripheral blood, taken 28 days after the second AZD1222 dose. These TCRs come from an adult who received the AZD1222 COVID-19 vaccine.

The chain has TRBV6-5 and TRBJ1-4, with 8 bases aligning to TRBD1. The CDR3 spans 14 residues. Trimming took 2 bases from V and 9 from J; bases not matched to a gene: 5. CDR1 is MNHEY, CDR2 SVGAGI, per germline. The CDR3 DNA reads as TGTGCCAGCAGTTACGGACAGGGAAGGCAAAAACTGTTTTTT. It codes for CASSYGQGRQKLFF.

The CDR3 region is CATSRDYQQAREKLFF. CDR3 bases: TGTGCCACCAGCAGAGATTATCAACAGGCCAGAGAAAAACTGTTTTTT. The chain carries TRBV15 and TRBJ1-4; weak D call: TRBD1 (5 bases). V shed 0 bases and J shed 8 bases, with 16 bases lying between them. Germline CDR1 reads LNHNV; CDR2 reads YYDKDF (reference sequence). The CDR3 extends over 16 amino acids.

The J gene is TRBJ1-5, the V gene TRBV27; TRBD1 agrees at 8 bases. After removal of 3 bases from V and 4 bases from J, the junction contained 2 bases not matched to a gene. Germline values: CDR1 MNHEY, CDR2 SMNVEV (reference sequence). The CDR3 length is 14 residues. The CDR3 loop reads CASSLDRENQPQHF. CDR3 DNA: TGTGCCAGCAGTTTGGACAGGGAAAATCAGCCCCAGCATTTT.

V usage is TRBV7-8 and J usage is TRBJ1-2, with 8 bases fitting TRBD1. Losses at the gene ends were 3 bases for V and 8 bases for J; bases not matched to a gene: 11. Germline V lookup: CDR1 SGHVS, CDR2 FQNEAQ. The CDR3 spans 15 residues. CDR3 DNA: TGTGCCAGCAGCTTGGCCCTGACAGGGGCATGGGGCTACACCTTC. Translating gives CASSLALTGAWGYTF.

The gene calls are TRBV27 and TRBJ1-5, with D unclear. Looked up from germline, CDR1 is MNHEY and CDR2 is SMNVEV (reference sequence). The CDR3 is 15 amino acids. V lost 3 bases and J lost 0, with 9 bases in between. The CDR3 reads CASSLATDSNQPQHF. In DNA form, the CDR3 reads TGTGCCAGCAGTTTGGCGACGGATAGCAATCAGCCCCAGCATTTT.

The chain has TRBV10-1 and TRBJ2-3, with D perhaps TRBD1 (6 bases). The CDR3 extends over 15 amino acids. V lost 6 bases and J lost 0, with 13 bases in between. Germline CDR1 reads WNHNN; CDR2 reads SYGVQD (reference sequence). The CDR3 reads CASRETGSSTDTQYF. In DNA, the CDR3 is TGCGCCAGCAGGGAAACAGGGAGTAGCACAGATACGCAGTATTTT.

V gene TRBV12-3 or TRBV12-4 combines with J gene TRBJ1-2, with D unresolved. The V and J ends lost 3 bases and 8 bases respectively, with 13 bases between them. The CDR3 runs to 13 residues. The CDR3: CASSFGQTGGYTF. CDR3 bases: TGTGCCAGCAGTTTTGGGCAGACGGGGGGCTACACCTTC.

The chain uses TRBV3-1 (or the pseudogene TRBV3-2) and TRBJ1-1; 9 nucleotides agree with TRBD1. Germline lookup yields CDR1 LGHDT and CDR2 YNNKEL (reference sequence). The length of the CDR3 is 16 residues. V was pared by 4 bases and J by 4 bases, with 10 bases of the junction left unmatched. In DNA, the CDR3 is TGTGCCAGCAGCCCTCCGGGACAGGGTGGTTTCACTGAAGCTTTCTTT. Protein sequence: CASSPPGQGGFTEAFF.

This chain uses TRBV11-3 with TRBJ2-1, with 9 bases aligning to TRBD2. Germline V gene lookup returns CDR1 SGHNT and CDR2 YENEEA. V was pared by 3 bases and J by 2 bases, with 8 bases of the junction left unmatched. This CDR3 spans 17 amino acids. This CDR3 is CASSLSIAGDTYNEQFF. The DNA for the CDR3 is TGTGCCAGCAGCTTGTCGATAGCGGGAGATACCTACAATGAGCAGTTCTTC.

The rearrangement uses TRBV5-5 and TRBJ2-6; tentatively, D is TRBD1 (5 bases). Germline assignment: CDR1 SGHKS and CDR2 YYEKEE (reference sequence). The CDR3 runs 17 residues. V gave up 0 bases and J gave up 2 bases, with 12 bases separating them. In DNA form, the CDR3 reads TGTGCCAGCAGCTTGGGTGCAGGGTTAACTGGGGCCAACGTCCTGACTTTC. Translating it yields CASSLGAGLTGANVLTF.

The chain carries TRBV19 and TRBJ2-5; 7 positions agree with TRBD1. After removal of 3 bases from V and 5 bases from J, the junction contained 6 bases not matched to a gene. Looked up from germline, CDR1 is LNHDA and CDR2 is SQIVND (reference sequence). CDR3 length: 14 amino acids. CDR3 protein: CASSIRQGVETQYF. The CDR3 DNA sequence: TGTGCCAGTAGTATTCGGCAGGGGGTGGAGACCCAGTACTTC.